The 21 T cell receptor beta chains listed next were all sequenced from one sample in a study of human T cells and chemical hapten exposure. Indicated time point: patch test 1, 2 weeks after DPC sensitization. Treatment in this sample: therapeutic diphenylcyclopropenone sensitization with weekly scalp DPC. In TCRdb, the RACE reads were re-called with MiXCR into one record per CDR3 protein. Among about 81,000 distinct CDR3 sequences listed, 6% to 9% were seen once. The specimen was whole blood, collected in connection with sensitization to the hapten diphenylcyclopropenone (DPC). Source of these receptors: a woman aged 25 to 39 with alopecia areata. Some clones in this sample may be carry-over from other donors' samples.

This clonotype was seen many times. The genes are TRBV2 and TRBJ2-1; D is tentatively TRBD1 or TRBD2 (6 bases each). The V end lost 6 bases, the J end lost 8 bases, and 14 bases lay between the germline ends. CDR1 is SNHLY and CDR2 is FYNNEI in the germline V gene. The CDR3 runs 13 residues. The CDR3 sequence: CASSRRGWDEQFF. The CDR3 DNA reads as TGTGCCAGCAGCAGGAGGGGGTGGGATGAGCAGTTCTTC.

This clonotype appeared a single time. A much larger clone differs by one base, so this may be a read error. The V call is TRBV9, the J call TRBJ2-3; tentatively, D is TRBD1 (6 bases). Germline V lookup: CDR1 SGDLS, CDR2 YYNGEE. Trimming removed 3 bases from V and 5 bases from J, with 19 bases in between. This CDR3 comprises 16 residues. The CDR3 sequence: CASSGVAGTCKDTQYF. CDR3 DNA sequence: TGTGCCAGCAGCGGCGTAGCTGGGACATGTAAAGATACGCAGTATTTT.

Remarks on this clonotype: This clone may be a read error of a much larger clone one base away. This chain uses TRBV12-3 or TRBV12-4 with TRBJ2-7; D is ambiguous. The CDR3 length is 11 residues. Trimming shortened V by 4 bases and J by 6 bases, and 7 bases separated the two germline ends. CDR3 DNA sequence: TGTGCCAGCAGTTATGGGGTCGAGCAGTACTTC. Translated: CASSYGVEQYF.

This clonotype came up many times. J is TRBJ1-4 and V is TRBV7-2; 8 nucleotides agree with TRBD1. This CDR3 has 15 residues. V trimming: 5 bases; J trimming: 7 bases; junction bases outside the gene matches: 9. The germline gives CDR1 SGHTA, CDR2 FQGNSA. The chain's CDR3 is CASSPRTGLGEKLFF. The CDR3 DNA reads TGTGCCAGCAGCCCTAGGACAGGGTTGGGTGAAAAACTGTTTTTT.

Concerning this clonotype: With a much larger clone just one base away, this may be a read error. The rearrangement joins TRBV2 to TRBJ2-1; TRBD1 is a possible D gene (5 bases). There are 14 residues in the CDR3. The germline CDR1 and CDR2 sequences are SNHLY and FYNNEI. The germline V and J ends were trimmed by 1 base and 5 bases, with 9 bases remaining between them. The CDR3 region is CASSEGRQNNEQFF. The CDR3, as DNA: TGTGCCAGCAGTGAAGGTAGACAGAACAATGAGCAGTTCTTC.

The sample holds many counts of this clonotype. This rearrangement joins TRBV29-1 to TRBJ2-5; 11 bases fit TRBD2. V lost 3 bases to trimming and J lost 1 base; unmatched junction nucleotides: 4. CDR3 length: 15 amino acids. Per the germline V gene, CDR1 is SQVTM and CDR2 is ANQGSEA. CDR3 sequence (DNA): TGCAGCGTTGACGGTCTAGCGGGGGGCCAAGAGACCCAGTACTTC. Protein: CSVDGLAGGQETQYF.

There are many counts of this clonotype. The chain links TRBV7-8 to TRBJ1-2; 8 nucleotides agree with TRBD1. Germline values: CDR1 SGHVS, CDR2 FQNEAQ. This CDR3 spans 17 amino acids. V gave up 1 base and J gave up 4 bases; unmatched junction bases: 11. CDR3 sequence: CASSLVPSQGASYGYTF. The CDR3 DNA is TGTGCCAGCAGCTTAGTACCCTCTCAGGGGGCAAGCTATGGCTACACCTTC.

This clonotype has just a few counts. The V call is TRBV11-1, the J call TRBJ1-4; TRBD1 might be the D (5 bases). CDR1 and CDR2 (germline): SGHAT, FQDESV (reference sequence). This CDR3 has 13 amino acids. The ends were cut back, 5 bases at V and 13 bases at J, with 17 bases in the middle. CDR3 nucleotides: TGTGCCAGCAGCGTGGACCGAAATGGGGCACTGTTTTTT. Protein product: CASSVDRNGALFF.

Many counts were recorded for this clonotype. The chain joins TRBV29-1 to TRBJ2-6; 9 bases match TRBD1. The CDR3 is 14 amino acids. Germline V gene lookup returns CDR1 SQVTM and CDR2 ANQGSEA. Trimming removed 6 bases from V and 7 bases from J; junction bases left unmatched: 7. CDR3 nucleotide sequence: TGCAGCGTGAGGGGGGGACAGGGAGCCAACGTCCTGACTTTC. Its translation is CSVRGGQGANVLTF.

This clonotype appeared many times. The rearrangement uses TRBV4-2 and TRBJ2-3; D is perhaps TRBD2 (6 bases). V lost 0 bases to trimming and J lost 1 base, with 8 bases between them. CDR1 is LGHNA and CDR2 is YNFKEQ in the germline V gene. The CDR3 sequence is 15 residues long. DNA for the CDR3: TGTGCCAGCAGCCAAGAATCGGGGGGCACAGATACGCAGTATTTT. Amino acid sequence: CASSQESGGTDTQYF.

The chain couples TRBV12-3 or TRBV12-4 to TRBJ1-2; maybe TRBD1 (5 bases). This CDR3 spans 15 amino acids. V lost 7 bases to trimming and J lost 5 bases, with 20 bases between them. This chain's CDR3 is CASTGLRPRGYGYTF. As DNA, the CDR3 is TGTGCCAGCACGGGGCTTCGACCCCGAGGATATGGCTACACCTTC.

This clonotype showed up many times. J is TRBJ2-5 and V is TRBV29-1; the D call may be TRBD1 or TRBD2 (5 bases each). CDR3 length: 13 amino acids. CDR1 is SQVTM and CDR2 is ANQGSEA in the germline V gene. The V end lost 6 bases, the J end lost 5 bases, and 16 bases lay between the germline ends. The CDR3 sequence: CSVIRAWGETQYF. In DNA, the CDR3 is TGCAGCGTGATCCGGGCTTGGGGGGAGACCCAGTACTTC.

This chain uses TRBV7-9 with TRBJ2-1, with D tentatively TRBD1 or TRBD2 (6 bases each). Germline lookup yields CDR1 SEHNR and CDR2 FQNEAQ (reference sequence). The CDR3 runs to 13 residues. V dropped 3 bases and J dropped 7 bases, with 10 bases sitting between them. CDR3 amino acids: CASSFGGRNEQFF. As DNA, the CDR3 is TGTGCCAGCAGCTTTGGGGGGCGGAATGAGCAGTTCTTC.

This clonotype was counted ten times or more. CDR3 nucleotide sequence: TGCGCCAGCAGCCCGGCCGGGGCTTCTGGAGAGACCCAGTACTTC. Translating gives CASSPAGASGETQYF. J is TRBJ2-5 and V is TRBV5-1; either TRBD1 or TRBD2 may supply D (5 bases each). CDR3 length: 15 residues. With 4 bases removed from V and 4 bases from J, the gap between germline ends came to 17 bases. Germline loops: CDR1 SGHRS, CDR2 YFSETQ.

This clonotype was observed many times. CDR3 bases: TGCGCCAGCAGCCTCGACAGGGGGAGGACTGAAGCTTTCTTT. It codes for CASSLDRGRTEAFF. This chain joins TRBV5-1 and TRBJ1-1, with 9 bases aligning to TRBD1. This CDR3 is 14 amino acids long. The V and J ends lost 4 bases and 5 bases, in that order; junction bases with no gene match: 6. The germline V gene has CDR1 SGHRS and CDR2 YFSETQ.

This clonotype was recorded many times. The V gene is TRBV7-2, the J gene TRBJ1-5; D is perhaps TRBD1 (6 bases). V lost 4 bases and J lost 5, with 12 bases in between. This CDR3 comprises 14 residues. Germline CDR1 SGHTA, CDR2 FQGNSA. CDR3 coding DNA: TGTGCCAGCAGCTCCGGACAGATCTATCAGCCCCAGCATTTT. The encoded protein is CASSSGQIYQPQHF.

The CDR3 spells CASREGNTEAFF. The CDR3 DNA follows: TGTGCCAGTAGGGAGGGGAACACTGAAGCTTTCTTT. The rearrangement uses TRBV19 and TRBJ1-1; D gene ambiguous. Trimming cost V 6 bases and J 1 base, with 6 bases left between them. The CDR3 runs to 12 residues. Germline V lookup: CDR1 LNHDA, CDR2 SQIVND (reference sequence).

This clonotype was picked up a small number of times. This rearrangement joins TRBV12-3 or TRBV12-4 to TRBJ2-7; the D gene is possibly TRBD2 (5 bases). CDR3 length: 14 residues. Deletions cut 6 bases from V and 2 bases from J, with 14 bases between. CDR3 DNA sequence: TGTGCCAGCAGCCCCGGGGTACAAACCTACGAGCAGTACTTC. The encoded protein is CASSPGVQTYEQYF.

The sample holds many counts of this clonotype. The chain has TRBV20-1 and TRBJ1-1, with D maybe TRBD1 (5 bases). This CDR3 is built from 12 residues. Germline CDR1 is DFQATT and CDR2 is SNEGSKA (reference sequence). Trimming shortened V by 3 bases and J by 6 bases, and 11 bases separated the two germline ends. The CDR3 DNA sequence: TGCAGTGCTAGGGCAGGGTTCCCTGAAGCTTTCTTT. Protein: CSARAGFPEAFF.

This clonotype was seen many times. This sequence joins TRBV2 and TRBJ1-4; 10 nucleotides match TRBD1. With 0 bases clipped from V and 5 bases from J, the junction kept 0 bases outside the gene matches. From germline, CDR1 is SNHLY and CDR2 FYNNEI. This CDR3 is 15 amino acids long. The CDR3 bases are TGTGCCAGCAGTGAAGCGGGACAGGGGAATGAAAAACTGTTTTTT. The encoded protein is CASSEAGQGNEKLFF.

This clonotype was counted only a few times. V gene TRBV10-3 combines with J gene TRBJ1-4; 11 bases are shared with TRBD1. With 3 bases clipped from V and 7 bases from J, the junction kept 1 base outside the gene matches. In germline, CDR1 is ENHRY, CDR2 SYGVKD. The CDR3 extends over 14 amino acids. The DNA for the CDR3 is TGTGCCATCAGTGAAGGACAGGGGGCTGAAAAACTGTTTTTT. Amino acid sequence: CAISEGQGAEKLFF.